This T cell receptor (beta chain) comes out of a study of identical twins. TCRdb re-called the 5' RACE reads through MiXCR, storing one row per CDR3 protein. The repertoire holds some 1,700,000 distinct CDR3 sequences, with roughly a third as singletons. V shed 5 bases and J 1 base; nucleotides not matched to a gene: 2. This CDR3 is built from 14 residues. The V gene's germline CDR1 is SQVTM and CDR2 ANQGSEA. The chain uses TRBV29-1 and TRBJ1-5; 10 bases map to TRBD1. The sequencing sample was made of cord blood. This clonotype originated in a newborn girl in good health. The CDR3 bases are TGCAGCGTTCGACAGGGGGCGAGCAATCAGCCCCAGCATTTT. This encodes CSVRQGASNQPQHF.